The clone carrying this T cell receptor (beta chain) was found a few times. Antigen specificity is unknown. Researchers prepared the TCRbeta library using unique molecular identifiers, the study reports. TCRdb reanalysed the PCR reads using MiXCR and keeps one entry per CDR3 protein. The repertoire holds 530,000 or so distinct CDR3 sequences, roughly a quarter seen once, with about a third in the top ten. The data belong to a study of T-cell reconstitution after alpha-beta-depleted transplantation in children. The germline V gene encodes CDR1 SGHRS and CDR2 YFSETQ. With 2 bases clipped from V and 9 bases from J, the junction kept 5 bases outside the gene matches. The CDR3 loop spans 13 amino acids. Broader study findings: At one year after transplant, newly produced T cells mostly accounted for T-cell counts and diversity.

The chain has TRBV5-1 and TRBJ2-4; 7 nucleotides line up with TRBD1. The sequenced sample was PBMCs, obtained before TCRalphabeta/CD19-depleted stem cell transplant. The sequence derives from a boy under three years old with Wiskott-Aldrich syndrome, due to receive a stem cell transplant. CDR3 sequence reads: CASSLNRGGIQYF. The DNA for the CDR3 is TGCGCCAGCAGCTTAAACAGGGGCGGCATTCAGTACTTC.